These 23 T cell receptor beta chains share one sample of origin, sequenced in a study of radiotherapy plus CTLA-4 blockade in lung cancer. Sequenced by immunoSEQ multiplex PCR; TCRdb stores in-frame clones only, minus some. The sample lists under 65,000 clones, around 79% occurring once. This specimen was peripheral blood, taken from a patient treated with radiotherapy plus ipilimumab. The source is a human donor with non-small cell lung cancer who had a complete response to radiotherapy plus ipilimumab.

This chain joins TRBV6-5 and TRBJ1-2; 8 bases agree with TRBD1. The CDR3 loop spans 14 amino acids. Trimming removed 6 bases from V and 4 bases from J; junction bases left unmatched: 7. The V gene's germline CDR1 is MNHEY and CDR2 SVGAGI. The CDR3 nucleotides are TGTGCCAGCAGAAAACCAGGGGGCGCCTATGGCTACACCTTC. This translates into CASRKPGGAYGYTF.

The chain couples TRBV6-5 to TRBJ1-1; 8 bases map to TRBD1. Losses at the gene ends were 4 bases for V and 4 bases for J; bases not matched to a gene: 5. Germline CDR1 reads MNHEY; CDR2 reads SVGAGI. The CDR3 runs to 14 residues. In nucleotides, the CDR3 is TGTGCCAGCAGTTTCCACAGGGGGGGCACTGAAGCTTTCTTT. Translating it yields CASSFHRGGTEAFF.

The rearrangement joins TRBV19 to TRBJ1-5; D is possibly TRBD1 (5 bases). Trimming took 1 base from V and 5 from J, leaving 6 bases between them. This CDR3 contains 13 residues. Germline assignment: CDR1 LNHDA and CDR2 SQIVND (reference sequence). CDR3 sequence: CASSIAGHQPQHF. The CDR3 region has the DNA TGTGCCAGTAGTATAGCAGGGCATCAGCCCCAGCATTTT.

This chain uses TRBV7-9 with TRBJ2-1; D ambiguous. Germline assignment: CDR1 SEHNR and CDR2 FQNEAQ (reference sequence). Trimming stripped 0 bases from V and 8 bases from J, with 11 bases between. There are 14 residues in the CDR3. CDR3 sequence: CASSLARLLDEQFF. The CDR3 region has the DNA TGTGCCAGCAGCTTAGCGCGGCTACTGGATGAGCAGTTCTTC.

The chain combines TRBV18 with TRBJ2-7; 7 positions agree with TRBD1. This CDR3 has 15 residues. The germline V gene has CDR1 KGHSH and CDR2 LQKENI. V dropped 0 bases and J dropped 5; count of bases not matched to a gene: 7. The CDR3 DNA reads TGTGCCAGCTCACCACCTCAAGGGGGCGGACACGAGCAGTACTTC. Residues: CASSPPQGGGHEQYF.

Only a few counts were recorded for this clone. The chain links TRBV4-1 to TRBJ1-2, with D perhaps TRBD1 (6 bases). The CDR3 runs to 15 residues. The germline V and J ends were trimmed by 4 bases and 0 bases, with 12 bases remaining between them. Germline loops: CDR1 MGHRA, CDR2 YSYEKL. The CDR3 loop reads CASSPWDTANYGYTF. The CDR3 DNA reads TGCGCCAGCAGCCCATGGGACACAGCTAACTATGGCTACACCTTC.

The CDR3: CASSVPGTISYEQYV. CDR3 in DNA: TGCGCCAGCAGCGTACCCGGGACTATAAGCTACGAGCAGTACGTC. The chain recombines TRBV4-1 with TRBJ2-7, with 7 bases fitting TRBD2. The CDR3 covers 15 residues. With 5 bases clipped from V and 3 bases from J, the junction kept 10 bases outside the gene matches. Germline CDR1 and CDR2: MGHRA and YSYEKL.

This sequence joins TRBV5-8 and TRBJ1-1; TRBD1 matches at 7 bases. With V trimmed by 0 bases and J by 8 bases, 13 bases remained unmatched. The germline CDR1 and CDR2 sequences are SGHTS and YDEGEE. The CDR3 spans 16 residues. CDR3 in DNA: TGTGCCAGCAGCTTGGGAGTAGGAGAGTTGACAGGGGAAGCTTTCTTT. Translating it yields CASSLGVGELTGEAFF.

V gene TRBV20-1 combines with J gene TRBJ2-1; tentatively, D is TRBD2 (5 bases). The CDR3 is 11 amino acids. Germline loops: CDR1 DFQATT, CDR2 SNEGSKA (reference sequence). The germline V and J ends were trimmed by 6 bases and 5 bases, with 8 bases remaining between them. As DNA, the CDR3 is TGCAGTGCCACGGGGAACAATGAGCAGTTCTTC. Its translation: CSATGNNEQFF.

The rearrangement links TRBV5-1 to TRBJ2-4, with D possibly being TRBD2 (6 bases). CDR3 length: 16 amino acids. Trimming stripped 4 bases from V and 2 bases from J, with 16 bases between. Germline V CDR1 and CDR2: SGHRS, YFSETQ. The CDR3 DNA sequence: TGCGCCAGCAGCCTGGGGGGAGGAGGGACCAAAAACATTCAGTACTTC. It codes for CASSLGGGGTKNIQYF.

This chain links TRBV6-1 with TRBJ2-7; 7 positions match TRBD1. CDR1 and CDR2 (germline): MNHNS, SASEGT. CDR3 length equals 16 residues. V trimming: 3 bases; J trimming: 0 bases; junction bases outside the gene matches: 8. CDR3 residues: CASSDRWTGTSYEQYV. The CDR3 nucleotides are TGTGCCAGCAGTGACCGCTGGACAGGTACCTCCTACGAGCAGTACGTC.

The genes are TRBV15 and TRBJ1-2, with D possibly being TRBD1 (5 bases). From germline, CDR1 is LNHNV and CDR2 YYDKDF (reference sequence). The CDR3 runs to 14 residues. Trimming removed 1 base at V and 5 bases at J, with 11 bases between. The CDR3 loop is CATSRGQGGYGYTF. Here the CDR3 DNA reads TGTGCCACCAGCAGAGGGCAGGGTGGGTATGGCTACACCTTC.

The rearrangement joins TRBV4-3 to TRBJ2-5; D is perhaps TRBD2 (6 bases). The CDR3 is made up of 14 amino acids. Germline CDR1 and CDR2: LGHNA and YSLEER. V was trimmed by 4 bases and J by 5 bases, leaving 14 bases between them. The chain's CDR3 is CASSPLSRGETQYF. CDR3 coding DNA: TGCGCCAGCAGCCCACTCAGTCGGGGGGAGACCCAGTACTTC.

This chain joins TRBV7-9 and TRBJ1-3, with D maybe TRBD1 (5 bases). Germline lookup yields CDR1 SEHNR and CDR2 FQNEAQ (reference sequence). The CDR3 runs to 16 residues. Trimming removed 1 base from V and 0 bases from J, with 10 bases in between. The CDR3 sequence: CASSLGLGGSGNTIYF. In DNA, the CDR3 is TGTGCCAGCAGCTTAGGACTGGGGGGCTCTGGAAACACCATATATTTT.

This sequence joins TRBV2 and TRBJ2-2; 7 positions match TRBD2. CDR3 size: 14 residues. Trimming took 6 bases from V and 0 from J; bases not matched to a gene: 1. Germline CDR1 is SNHLY and CDR2 is FYNNEI. This CDR3 reads CASRLATNTGELFF. The CDR3 nucleotides read TGTGCCAGCAGACTAGCGACGAACACCGGGGAGCTGTTTTTT.

The V gene is TRBV27, the J gene TRBJ2-1; D is possibly TRBD1 (6 bases). The ends were cut back, 2 bases at V and 0 bases at J, with 8 bases in the middle. The CDR3 has 15 residues. Germline assignment: CDR1 MNHEY and CDR2 SMNVEV (reference sequence). As DNA, the CDR3 is TGTGCCAGCAGTTTAACAGGGAGCTCCTACAATGAGCAGTTCTTC. Translation gives CASSLTGSSYNEQFF.

The count of this clone is one. The chain joins TRBV29-1 to TRBJ1-1; D uncertain. This CDR3 is 11 amino acids long. Trimming cost V 2 bases and J 3 bases, with 4 bases left between them. The germline gives CDR1 SQVTM, CDR2 ANQGSEA. CDR3 amino acids: CSVETYTEAFF. CDR3 bases: TGCAGCGTTGAAACATACACTGAAGCTTTCTTT.

This chain links TRBV18 with TRBJ1-2; tentative D call: TRBD1 (5 bases). This CDR3 spans 15 amino acids. Looked up from germline, CDR1 is KGHSH and CDR2 is LQKENI. The V and J ends lost 2 bases and 2 bases respectively, with 12 bases between them. The CDR3 DNA reads TGTGCCAGCTCACCAACTAATACAGGAAACTATGGCTACACCTTC. Translated: CASSPTNTGNYGYTF.

There are a few counts of this clone. V gene TRBV7-8 combines with J gene TRBJ2-6; TRBD1 agrees at 9 bases. The CDR3 has 16 amino acids. V lost 5 bases to trimming and J lost 4 bases; unmatched junction nucleotides: 6. Germline CDR1 and CDR2: SGHVS and FQNEAQ. The CDR3 coding sequence is TGTGCCAGCAGCACGACAGGGGGAGTGGGGGCCAACGTCCTGACTTTC. Protein product: CASSTTGGVGANVLTF.

This sequence joins TRBV2 and TRBJ2-3; D gene unclear. The CDR3 length is 12 residues. Germline V gene sequence: CDR1 SNHLY, CDR2 FYNNEI. Trimming took 8 bases from V and 0 from J, leaving 6 bases between them. DNA of the CDR3: TGTGCCAGCCTGGCCAGCACAGATACGCAGTATTTT. It specifies CASLASTDTQYF.

The V gene is TRBV5-1, the J gene TRBJ2-1; D may be TRBD1 (7 bases). Trimming shortened V by 1 base and J by 2 bases, and 16 bases separated the two germline ends. Germline V CDR1 and CDR2: SGHRS, YFSETQ. This CDR3 comprises 17 residues. CDR3 sequence reads: CASSLNFQGGAYNEQFF. CDR3 nucleotides: TGCGCCAGCAGCTTGAATTTTCAGGGGGGCGCCTACAATGAGCAGTTCTTC.

This clone was observed a handful of times. The genes are TRBV29-1 and TRBJ1-1, with a weak D call TRBD1 (6 bases). CDR1 is SQVTM, CDR2 ANQGSEA, per germline. CDR3 length equals 12 residues. The V and J ends lost 8 bases and 5 bases respectively, with 15 bases between them. The chain's CDR3 is CSSNREKTEAFF. CDR3 bases: TGCAGCTCCAACAGGGAGAAGACTGAAGCTTTCTTT.

The chain combines TRBV7-9 with TRBJ1-4; possible D gene TRBD1, 6 bases. Per the germline V gene, CDR1 is SEHNR and CDR2 is FQNEAQ (reference sequence). The CDR3 totals 14 residues. V dropped 5 bases and J dropped 6 bases, with 13 bases sitting between them. CDR3 coding DNA: TGTGCCAGCAGCCCGGACAGAACCTATGAAAAACTGTTTTTT. It encodes CASSPDRTYEKLFF.